The next 7 T cell receptor beta chains were all read from a single sample in a study of T cell changes during pregnancy in multiple sclerosis (dated 2019 in TCRdb). Libraries came from the immunoSEQ multiplex PCR assay. TCRdb re-hosts the immuneACCESS table, in-frame sequences only. Its copies lack some clones; in the studies checked, an unresolved V gene accounts for under half of them, and the cause for the rest is not known. This sample comprises tens of thousands of clones, roughly nine tenths of them detected only once. Of the sample, roughly 3% is held by the ten largest clones. This specimen consisted of CD8+ T cells from peripheral blood mononuclear cells, obtained before pregnancy. Receptors originate from a female donor with multiple sclerosis, enrolled in a pregnancy study.

The chain carries TRBV30 and TRBJ1-1, with TRBD1 matching 7 bases. Trimming removed 3 bases from V and 6 bases from J; junction bases left unmatched: 7. The CDR3 contains 13 residues. The germline V gene has CDR1 GTSNPN and CDR2 SVGIG (reference sequence). The CDR3 DNA follows: TGTGCCTGGAGAGATACAGGGGCCGCTGAAGCTTTCTTT. Protein: CAWRDTGAAEAFF.

The chain employs TRBV6-1 and TRBJ1-1; D call uncertain. There are 17 residues in the CDR3. The V gene lost 4 bases and the J gene lost 1 base, with 19 bases spanning the gap. The germline CDR1 and CDR2 sequences are MNHNS and SASEGT. CDR3: CASSVYPSGGKNTEAFF. The CDR3 DNA is TGTGCCAGCAGTGTATATCCCTCAGGCGGGAAGAACACTGAAGCTTTCTTT.

This chain links TRBV5-1 with TRBJ2-1; TRBD1 is a possible D gene (6 bases). Deletions cut 0 bases from V and 10 bases from J, with 8 bases between. CDR3 length: 12 amino acids. Germline V gives CDR1 SGHRS, CDR2 YFSETQ. The CDR3 loop reads CASSLAGTEQFF. The CDR3, as DNA: TGCGCCAGCAGCTTGGCCGGGACAGAGCAGTTCTTC. Looking up the rest from reference TRBV5-1 and TRBJ2-1 gives the full variable domain: KAGVTQTPRYLIKTRGQQVTLSCSPISGHRSVSWYQQTPGQGLQFLFEYFSETQRNKGNFPGRFSGRQFSNSRSEMNVSTLELGDSALYLCASSLAGTEQFFGPGTRLTVL.

The chain is built from TRBV9 and TRBJ1-1; no definite D call. CDR3 length equals 12 residues. The germline CDR1 and CDR2 sequences are SGDLS and YYNGEE. Trimming pared 4 bases from V and 1 base from J, leaving 5 bases between. The CDR3 here is CASSPGNTEAFF. The CDR3 DNA is TGTGCCAGCAGCCCCGGGAACACTGAAGCTTTCTTT.

The V call is TRBV7-9, the J call TRBJ2-1; D unclear. This CDR3 comprises 13 residues. V lost 10 bases, J lost 2 bases, and 12 bases lay in between. Germline CDR1 and CDR2: SEHNR and FQNEAQ (reference sequence). The CDR3 spells CATYREPYNEQFF. The DNA of the CDR3 is TGTGCCACCTACAGAGAACCCTACAATGAGCAGTTCTTC. Full variable domain (outside the CDR3, taken from reference TRBV7-9 and TRBJ2-1): DTGVSQNPRHKITKRGQNVTFRCDPISEHNRLYWYRQTLGQGPEFLTYFQNEAQLEKSRLLSDRFSAERPKGSFSTLEIQRTEQGDSAMYLCATYREPYNEQFFGPGTRLTVL.

V and J are TRBV4-3 and TRBJ2-1; TRBD1 aligns across 7 bases. Unmatched junction bases numbered 7, after V lost 4 bases and J lost 4 bases. This CDR3 comprises 15 residues. Germline CDR1 LGHNA, CDR2 YSLEER. The DNA of the CDR3 is TGCGCCAGCAGCCTATTACGGGACAGTTACAATGAGCAGTTCTTC. Its translation: CASSLLRDSYNEQFF.

The CDR3 is CASSEFGGGDGELFF. The CDR3 bases are TGCGCCAGCAGTGAATTTGGGGGCGGAGACGGGGAGCTGTTTTTT. The V gene is TRBV10-1, the J gene TRBJ2-2; maybe TRBD1 (6 bases). This CDR3 comprises 15 residues. Trimming shortened V by 3 bases and J by 7 bases, and 15 bases separated the two germline ends. The germline V gene has CDR1 WNHNN and CDR2 SYGVQD (reference sequence).